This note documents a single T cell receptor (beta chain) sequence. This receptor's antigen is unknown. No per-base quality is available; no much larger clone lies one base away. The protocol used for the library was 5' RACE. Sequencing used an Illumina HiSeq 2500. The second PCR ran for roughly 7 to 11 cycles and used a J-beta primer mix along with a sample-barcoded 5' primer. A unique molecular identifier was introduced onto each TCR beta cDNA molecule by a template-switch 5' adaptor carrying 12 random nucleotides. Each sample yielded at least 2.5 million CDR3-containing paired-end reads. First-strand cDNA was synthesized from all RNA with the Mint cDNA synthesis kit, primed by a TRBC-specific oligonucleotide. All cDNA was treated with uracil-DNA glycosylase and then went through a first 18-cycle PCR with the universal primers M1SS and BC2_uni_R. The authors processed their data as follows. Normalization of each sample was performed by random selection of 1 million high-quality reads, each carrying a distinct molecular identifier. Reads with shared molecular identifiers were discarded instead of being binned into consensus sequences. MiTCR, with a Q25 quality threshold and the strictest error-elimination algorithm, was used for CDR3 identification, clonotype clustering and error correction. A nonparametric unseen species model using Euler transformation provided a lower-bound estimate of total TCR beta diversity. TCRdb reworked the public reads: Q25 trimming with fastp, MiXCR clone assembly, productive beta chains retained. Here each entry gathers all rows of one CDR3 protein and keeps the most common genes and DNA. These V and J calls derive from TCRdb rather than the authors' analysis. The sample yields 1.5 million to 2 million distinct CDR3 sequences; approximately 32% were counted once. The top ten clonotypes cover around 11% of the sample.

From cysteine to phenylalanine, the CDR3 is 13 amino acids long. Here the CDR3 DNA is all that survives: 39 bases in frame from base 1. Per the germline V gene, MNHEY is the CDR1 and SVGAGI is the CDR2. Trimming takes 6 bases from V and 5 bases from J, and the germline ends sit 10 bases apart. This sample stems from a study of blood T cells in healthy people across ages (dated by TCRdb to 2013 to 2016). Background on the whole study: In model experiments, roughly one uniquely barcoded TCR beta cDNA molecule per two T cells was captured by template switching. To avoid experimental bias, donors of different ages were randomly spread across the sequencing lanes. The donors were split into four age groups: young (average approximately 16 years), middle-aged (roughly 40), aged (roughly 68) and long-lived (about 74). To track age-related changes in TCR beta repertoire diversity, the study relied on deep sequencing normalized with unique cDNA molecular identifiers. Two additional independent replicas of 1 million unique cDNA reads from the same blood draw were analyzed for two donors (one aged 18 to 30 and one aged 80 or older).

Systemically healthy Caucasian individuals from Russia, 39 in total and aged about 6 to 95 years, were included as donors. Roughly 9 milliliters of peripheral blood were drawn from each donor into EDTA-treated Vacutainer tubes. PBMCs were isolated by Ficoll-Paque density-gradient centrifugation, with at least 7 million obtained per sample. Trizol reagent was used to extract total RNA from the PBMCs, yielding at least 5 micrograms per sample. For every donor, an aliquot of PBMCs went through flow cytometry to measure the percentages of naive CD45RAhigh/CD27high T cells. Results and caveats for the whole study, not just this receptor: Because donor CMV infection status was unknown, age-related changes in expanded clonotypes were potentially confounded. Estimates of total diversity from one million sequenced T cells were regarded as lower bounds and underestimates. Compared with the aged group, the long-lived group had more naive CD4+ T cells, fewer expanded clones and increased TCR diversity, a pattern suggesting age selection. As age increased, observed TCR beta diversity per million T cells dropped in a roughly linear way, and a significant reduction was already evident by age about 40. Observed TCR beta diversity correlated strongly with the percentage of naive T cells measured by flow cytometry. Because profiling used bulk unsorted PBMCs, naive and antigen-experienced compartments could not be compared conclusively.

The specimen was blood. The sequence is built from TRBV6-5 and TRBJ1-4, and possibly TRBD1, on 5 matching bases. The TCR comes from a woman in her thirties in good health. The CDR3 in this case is CASRRGANEKLFF. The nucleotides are TGTGCCAGCAGGCGGGGCGCAAATGAAAAACTGTTTTTT.